This T cell receptor (beta chain) appears in the sequencing data of a study of cytomegalovirus exposure and HLA in healthy donors. The V end was cut by 5 bases, the J end by 0 bases, with 20 bases between. Germline values: CDR1 LNHNV, CDR2 YYDKDF (reference sequence). The CDR3 is made up of 18 amino acids. Primers for the PCR totalled 60 Vbeta and 13 Jbeta. Repertoires were generated with immunoSEQ multiplex PCR, while TCRdb's copy carries only in-frame clones and drops some. The table has under 85,000 clones, approximately 70% seen once. V is TRBV15 and J is TRBJ1-3; D unresolved. This TCR was sampled from a middle-aged man in good health and CMV-seropositive. Sequencing was carried out using PBMCs. The CDR3 loop reads CATSGRLALLSSGNTIYF. CDR3 coding DNA: TGTGCCACCAGCGGGAGGCTTGCGCTCCTTAGCTCTGGAAACACCATATATTTT. The variable domain in full, completed from reference TRBV15 and TRBJ1-3, reads DAMVIQNPRYQVTQFGKPVTLSCSQTLNHNVMYWYQQKSSQAPKLLFHYYDKDFNNEADTPDNFQSRRPNTSFCFLDIRSPGLGDTAMYLCATSGRLALLSSGNTIYFGEGSWLTVV.